The present entry profiles one T cell receptor beta chain with its context. Original processing notes: Cell counts per sample came from amplifying reference gene primers. TCRdb keeps only in-frame clones here, not all; method: immunoSEQ multiplex PCR. V and J calls and clone size come straight from that table; D and trimming were deduced from the DNA. The data contain 140,000 or so clones, 70% to 85% of them singletons. This sample was taken from a study of blood T cell repertoires in COVID-19. Study as a whole: Acute-phase and convalescent COVID-19 samples originated in the United States, Italy and Spain.

Participants were aged about 18 to 90 years, lived in under 25 US areas, and enrolled virtually. Before they entered the study, exposed participants had met a COVID-19 case within 2 weeks. The V end lost 6 bases, the J end lost 0 bases, and 12 bases lay between the germline ends. The germline V gene has CDR1 MDHEN and CDR2 SYDVKM. CDR3 length: 15 amino acids. The sample comprised PBMCs or T cells enriched from blood (not recorded which). This sequence was found in a young woman who had been exposed to COVID-19. This rearrangement joins TRBV28 to TRBJ1-5; possible D gene TRBD1, 5 bases. CDR3 sequence reads: CASRNQGYSNQPQHF. CDR3 nucleotides: TGTGCCAGCAGGAACCAGGGATATAGCAATCAGCCCCAGCATTTT.